One and the same sample provided the 21 T cell receptor beta chains below, sequenced in a study of neurological immune-mediated disorders (dated by TCRdb to between 2018 and 2021). The library was prepared using 5' RACE. TCRdb records Illumina HiSeq 2500 as the sequencer. The raw public reads went through TCRdb reprocessing: fastp at Q25, MiXCR clone calling, in-frame beta chains kept. Here each entry gathers all rows of one CDR3 protein and keeps the most common genes and DNA. The sample table shows fewer than 50,000 distinct CDR3 sequences, and over 9.5% are seen once. The ten largest make up 9% of the sample. Interpreted using the paper, the time point label stands for: longitudinal time-point 3. Sequencing was performed on PBMCs. All receptors come from a male donor with HTLV-1-associated myelopathy (HAM/TSP).

This clonotype turned up a few times. The chain combines TRBV29-1 with TRBJ2-1, with 7 bases aligning to TRBD1. The CDR3 is 10 amino acids. V dropped 6 bases and J dropped 13; count of bases not matched to a gene: 6. Germline assignment: CDR1 SQVTM and CDR2 ANQGSEA. CDR3 sequence (DNA): TGCAGCGTCCGCAGGGGGAGACAGTTCTTC. As protein: CSVRRGRQFF.

This clonotype occurred many times. The chain employs TRBV5-6 and TRBJ1-2; 10 positions agree with TRBD1. This CDR3 comprises 15 residues. With 3 bases clipped from V and 2 bases from J, the junction kept 4 bases outside the gene matches. The germline V gene encodes CDR1 SGHDT and CDR2 YYEEEE. The CDR3 nucleotides read TGTGCCAGCAGCTCCGACAGGGGGCCCAACTATGGCTACACCTTC. This codes for CASSSDRGPNYGYTF. The full variable domain, in which reference TRBV5-6 and TRBJ1-2 provide the parts outside the CDR3, is DAGVTQSPTHLIKTRGQQVTLRCSPKSGHDTVSWYQQALGQGPQFIFQYYEEEERQRGNFPDRFSGHQFPNYSSELNVNALLLGDSALYLCASSSDRGPNYGYTFGSGTRLTVV.

Ten or more counts support this clonotype. This rearrangement joins TRBV10-3 to TRBJ1-1, with TRBD1 as a possible D gene (5 bases). Trimming left V 4 bases short and J 4 bases short, with 7 bases between. Germline CDR1 and CDR2: ENHRY and SYGVKD. The length of the CDR3 is 12 residues. CDR3 sequence: CAISAGGTEAFF. DNA of the CDR3: TGTGCCATCAGTGCGGGGGGCACTGAAGCTTTCTTT.

The chain's CDR3 is CASSYSGGSSYNEQFF. The CDR3 nucleotides read TGTGCCAGCAGTTATAGCGGGGGGAGCTCCTACAATGAGCAGTTCTTC. The chain couples TRBV27 to TRBJ2-1; 10 bases match TRBD2. J lost 0 bases, V lost 4 bases, and 3 bases had no gene match. The germline V gene has CDR1 MNHEY and CDR2 SMNVEV (reference sequence). The CDR3 is made up of 16 amino acids.

This clonotype was seen at least ten times. The chain uses TRBV20-1 and TRBJ1-2, with D unclear. V lost 4 bases and J lost 7, with 10 bases in between. The CDR3 covers 11 residues. The germline V gene encodes CDR1 DFQATT and CDR2 SNEGSKA (reference sequence). This CDR3 is CSAKETSGYTF. The CDR3, as DNA: TGCAGTGCTAAGGAGACGTCTGGCTACACCTTC.

This clonotype has at least ten counts. The rearrangement uses TRBV7-2 and TRBJ1-2; maybe TRBD1 (6 bases). Trimming took off 5 bases at V and 3 bases at J, with 10 bases between the two ends. This CDR3 is 13 amino acids long. Germline CDR1 and CDR2: SGHTA and FQGNSA. CDR3 sequence (DNA): TGTGCCAGCAGCGCCTCAGGGGACTATGGCTACACCTTC. Encoded protein: CASSASGDYGYTF.

In this sample, this clonotype turned up many times. The gene calls are TRBV24-1 and TRBJ1-2, with D possibly TRBD1 on 6 matching bases. Trimming left V 5 bases short and J 4 bases short, with 13 bases between. The CDR3 spans 14 residues. CDR1 and CDR2 from the germline V gene are KGHDR and SFDVKD. The CDR3 spells CATSGQDRPYGYTF. The DNA of the CDR3 is TGTGCCACCAGTGGCCAGGACAGACCCTATGGCTACACCTTC.

The table lists this clonotype with many counts. The rearrangement uses TRBV4-3 and TRBJ1-1, with D possibly matching TRBD1 (5 bases). V gave up 3 bases and J gave up 0 bases, with 11 bases separating them. In germline, CDR1 is LGHNA, CDR2 YSLEER. CDR3 size: 15 residues. CDR3 sequence (DNA): TGCGCCAGCAGCCAGGCAGGGACGTTGAACACTGAAGCTTTCTTT. As protein: CASSQAGTLNTEAFF.

This clonotype was observed many times. The gene calls are TRBV15 and TRBJ1-5, with D possibly matching TRBD1 (6 bases). The germline V and J ends were trimmed by 0 bases and 0 bases, with 21 bases remaining between them. Per the germline V gene, CDR1 is LNHNV and CDR2 is YYDKDF (reference sequence). This CDR3 spans 20 amino acids. The CDR3 DNA reads as TGTGCCACCAGCAGAGATAGTTGGGGACACAGCAATTATAGCAATCAGCCCCAGCATTTT. Amino acids: CATSRDSWGHSNYSNQPQHF.

This clonotype occurred many times. The chain is built from TRBV7-9 and TRBJ2-3; 9 nucleotides match TRBD2. V lost 4 bases to trimming and J lost 11 bases; unmatched junction nucleotides: 16. The CDR3 contains 16 residues. Germline V gives CDR1 SEHNR, CDR2 FQNEAQ (reference sequence). The CDR3 here is CASSSGLASEPGGQYF. CDR3 bases: TGTGCCAGCAGCTCGGGACTAGCTTCAGAACCGGGGGGGCAGTATTTT.

This clonotype was recorded many times. This chain connects TRBV15 to TRBJ1-4; a possible D gene is TRBD1 (5 bases). This CDR3 comprises 16 residues. Germline-derived CDR1 and CDR2 are LNHNV and YYDKDF (reference sequence). Trimming took 3 bases from V and 6 from J, leaving 17 bases between them. The CDR3 DNA follows: TGTGCCACCAGCAGGGCACTCAGGGCAGGCGATGAAAAACTGTTTTTT. Translated, it gives CATSRALRAGDEKLFF.

This clonotype came up once. This rearrangement joins TRBV20-1 to TRBJ1-5; 7 positions agree with TRBD1. Germline-derived CDR1 and CDR2 are DFQATT and SNEGSKA (reference sequence). With 7 bases clipped from V and 1 base from J, the junction kept 7 bases outside the gene matches. This CDR3 region has 14 residues. CDR3 in amino acids: CSEPNRGSNQPQHF. The DNA for the CDR3 is TGCAGTGAACCAAACAGGGGCAGCAATCAGCCCCAGCATTTT.

This clonotype has at least ten counts. This chain links TRBV12-3 or TRBV12-4 with TRBJ1-3; D is uncertain. V lost 3 bases, J lost 8 bases, and 14 bases lay in between. This CDR3 has 14 residues. CDR3 region: CASSLLGGRDTIYF. CDR3 nucleotides: TGTGCCAGCAGTTTGCTGGGCGGTCGGGACACCATATATTTT.

Many counts were recorded for this clonotype. The chain has TRBV4-3 and TRBJ2-7; 9 bases are shared with TRBD1. The J segment lost 3 bases and the V segment lost 1 base, leaving 1 base of the junction unmatched. The CDR3 runs to 14 residues. In germline, CDR1 is LGHNA, CDR2 YSLEER. The CDR3 nucleotides are TGCGCCAGCAGCCAAGGGGGACAGGGCTACGAGCAGTACTTC. It translates to CASSQGGQGYEQYF.

This clonotype came up many times. The chain links TRBV12-3 or TRBV12-4 to TRBJ2-1; D is possibly TRBD2 (6 bases). The CDR3 runs to 14 residues. With 0 bases removed from V and 4 bases from J, the gap between germline ends came to 7 bases. This CDR3 is CASSLASGYNEQFF. For the CDR3, the DNA is TGTGCCAGCAGTTTAGCTAGCGGATACAATGAGCAGTTCTTC.

The chain has TRBV29-1 and TRBJ2-1, with a possible D match to TRBD1 (7 bases). Germline values: CDR1 SQVTM, CDR2 ANQGSEA. The germline V and J ends were trimmed by 4 bases and 5 bases, with 18 bases remaining between them. The CDR3 length is 15 residues. The CDR3: CSVAPGGRVDNEQFF. CDR3 nucleotide sequence: TGCAGCGTTGCCCCAGGGGGGCGGGTCGACAATGAGCAGTTCTTC.

This clonotype was detected ten times or more. The rearrangement joins TRBV7-2 to TRBJ2-2; 8 nucleotides match TRBD2. Germline CDR1 is SGHTA and CDR2 is FQGNSA. The CDR3 sequence is 16 residues long. Losses at the gene ends were 2 bases for V and 4 bases for J; bases not matched to a gene: 6. CDR3 nucleotides: TGTGCCAGCAGCTTACGGCGGGGGGCAGGCACCGGGGAGCTGTTTTTT. Protein sequence: CASSLRRGAGTGELFF. Together with reference TRBV7-2 and TRBJ2-2, the CDR3 gives the full variable domain: GAGVSQSPSNKVTEKGKDVELRCDPISGHTALYWYRQSLGQGLEFLIYFQGNSAPDKSGLPSDRFSAERTGGSVSTLTIQRTQQEDSAVYLCASSLRRGAGTGELFFGEGSRLTVL.

V usage is TRBV18 and J usage is TRBJ2-1; 9 nucleotides align to TRBD1. V dropped 5 bases and J dropped 7; count of bases not matched to a gene: 12. The CDR3 totals 16 residues. Per germline, CDR1 KGHSH and CDR2 LQKENI. The CDR3 is CASSSTGQGSLNEQFF. DNA for the CDR3: TGTGCCAGCTCAAGTACGGGACAGGGTTCTTTAAATGAGCAGTTCTTC.

This clonotype was seen many times. The J gene is TRBJ1-1, the V gene TRBV5-1; TRBD1 is a possible D gene (5 bases). Germline-derived CDR1 and CDR2 are SGHRS and YFSETQ. This CDR3 comprises 14 residues. V was pared by 5 bases and J by 6 bases, with 17 bases between. The CDR3 loop is CASSPTQGRAEAFF. CDR3 sequence (DNA): TGCGCCAGCAGTCCCACTCAGGGAAGGGCTGAAGCTTTCTTT.

This clonotype was picked up many times. This chain links TRBV5-5 with TRBJ1-2; D possibly corresponds to TRBD1 (6 bases). The CDR3 is made up of 14 amino acids. V shed 3 bases and J shed 3 bases, with 12 bases lying between them. Per germline, CDR1 SGHKS and CDR2 YYEKEE (reference sequence). The CDR3 DNA follows: TGTGCCAGCAGCTCCCAGGGGAACGACTATGGCTACACCTTC. Amino acid sequence: CASSSQGNDYGYTF.

This clonotype was seen repeatedly, ten times or more. An end of the junction differs from the germline gene, which may be a read error. This sequence joins TRBV18 and TRBJ1-2, with D tentatively TRBD1 (5 bases). This CDR3 is 12 amino acids long. The germline V gene encodes CDR1 KGHSH and CDR2 LQKENI. The DNA for the CDR3 is TGTGGCAGCTCACTATCGCCAGGGTCACGGACCTTC. Encoded protein: CGSSLSPGSRTF.